The T cell receptor (beta chain) described here comes from a study of blood T cell repertoires in COVID-19. Germline V lookup: CDR1 GTSNPN, CDR2 SVGIG (reference sequence). The V and J ends lost 5 bases and 3 bases respectively, with 8 bases between them. The CDR3 extends over 12 amino acids. Repertoires were generated with immunoSEQ multiplex PCR, while TCRdb's copy carries only in-frame clones and drops some. The sample includes about 400,000 clones, around 92% of them seen just once. Sample: PBMCs or T cells enriched from blood (not recorded which). This sequence joins TRBV30 and TRBJ2-1; D ambiguous. The sequence was obtained from a woman aged 30 to 39 who had recovered from COVID-19. CDR3 DNA: TGTGCCTGGGGAGACAACTACAATGAGCAGTTCTTC. This translates into CAWGDNYNEQFF.